This TCR beta chain was recorded in a study of blood T cell repertoires in COVID-19. On the study more broadly: COVID-19 samples collected from the United States, Italy and Spain covered acute and convalescent phases. Sample material is recorded as cDNA or gDNA derived from T cells, B-cell-depleted T cells, or PBMCs.

The germline V gene has CDR1 ENHRY and CDR2 SYGVKD. This CDR3 region has 12 residues. The germline V and J ends were trimmed by 4 bases and 7 bases, with 11 bases remaining between them. Per the original data handling: Scientists estimated how many nucleated cells there were by amplifying reference gene primers. Repertoires were generated with immunoSEQ multiplex PCR, while TCRdb's copy carries only in-frame clones and drops some. For V, J and clone size, that table is used; D and trimming come from the DNA. The table records 150,000 or so clones, almost 85% of them present only once. The sequence was collected from a woman of 80 years or more with acute or convalescent COVID-19. Specimen: peripheral blood. The chain uses TRBV10-3 and TRBJ2-7, with D hard to call. The CDR3 region has the DNA TGTGCCATCAGTGTCGGTGAGCGTGAGCAGTACTTC. This translates into CAISVGEREQYF.